Listed here are 30 T cell receptor beta chains from one sample, sequenced in a study of shared clonotypes between healthy human individuals (dated by TCRdb to the early 2020s). The library was obtained by the immunoSEQ multiplex PCR assay. TCRdb mirrors the immuneACCESS table, restricted to in-frame sequences. Some clones are absent from its copies; in checked studies, under half trace to an unresolved V gene, and the reason for the others is unknown. Counted in this sample were around 700,000 clones; approximately 74% of them appeared once. The top ten hold under 2% of the sample. Sequenced sample: memory CD4+ T cells sorted from blood. This specimen's cell subset or site label, interpreted: CD45RA-negative fraction. These receptor sequences come from a woman aged 30 to 39 in good health.

This sequence joins TRBV6-6 and TRBJ2-5, with TRBD1 identical over 8 bases. The CDR3 is made up of 13 amino acids. The V gene end was trimmed by 7 bases and the J gene end by 5 bases; junction bases not matched to a gene: 6. Germline assignment: CDR1 MNHNY and CDR2 SVGAGI (reference sequence). The chain's CDR3 is CASNRGASETQYF. CDR3 nucleotide sequence: TGTGCCAGCAACAGGGGGGCCTCGGAGACCCAGTACTTC.

The chain employs TRBV6-5 and TRBJ2-7; D may be TRBD1 or TRBD2 (5 bases each). Trimming stripped 2 bases from V and 3 bases from J, with 14 bases between. Germline V gene lookup returns CDR1 MNHEY and CDR2 SVGAGI. The CDR3 consists of 15 residues. The chain's CDR3 is CASSYRGGSGYEQYF. Written as DNA, the CDR3 is TGTGCCAGCAGTTACAGGGGCGGGTCGGGCTACGAGCAGTACTTC.

The chain joins TRBV12-5 to TRBJ1-2; D possibly corresponds to TRBD1 (6 bases). Germline CDR1 is LGHNT and CDR2 is FRNRAP. This CDR3 has 16 amino acids. V was cut by 2 bases and J by 7 bases, with 20 bases left in between. The CDR3 sequence: CASGLTRTASRGGYTF. DNA of the CDR3: TGTGCTAGTGGTTTGACACGGACAGCCTCCCGAGGTGGCTACACCTTC.

V and J are TRBV11-2 and TRBJ2-7; 11 nucleotides agree with TRBD2. CDR1 SGHAT and CDR2 FQNNGV come from the germline V gene. Losses at the gene ends were 5 bases for V and 4 bases for J; bases not matched to a gene: 4. This CDR3 comprises 14 residues. DNA for the CDR3: TGTGCCAGCAGCCCCATAGCGGGAGGGTACGAGCAGTACTTC. Protein: CASSPIAGGYEQYF.

This clone was picked up many times. The chain links TRBV7-9 to TRBJ2-2; D not resolved. The CDR3 runs to 14 residues. Trimming shortened V by 3 bases and J by 0 bases, and 5 bases separated the two germline ends. Germline CDR1 is SEHNR and CDR2 is FQNEAQ (reference sequence). As DNA, the CDR3 is TGTGCCAGCAGCTTCCTAACGAACACCGGGGAGCTGTTTTTT. It codes for CASSFLTNTGELFF. Drawing the rest from reference TRBV7-9 and TRBJ2-2, the complete variable domain is DTGVSQNPRHKITKRGQNVTFRCDPISEHNRLYWYRQTLGQGPEFLTYFQNEAQLEKSRLLSDRFSAERPKGSFSTLEIQRTEQGDSAMYLCASSFLTNTGELFFGEGSRLTVL.

The V call is TRBV5-1, the J call TRBJ2-5, with 9 bases lining up with TRBD2. J gave up 4 bases and V 4 bases, and 14 bases lay outside the gene matches. The V gene's germline CDR1 is SGHRS and CDR2 YFSETQ. This CDR3 has 17 residues. Here the CDR3 reads CASSPMPGAAGGETQYF. DNA of the CDR3: TGCGCCAGCAGCCCAATGCCAGGAGCAGCGGGAGGAGAGACCCAGTACTTC.

This clone has just one count. This rearrangement joins TRBV6-5 to TRBJ2-5; 11 bases are shared with TRBD2. The V and J ends lost 10 bases and 1 base, in that order; junction bases with no gene match: 8. The CDR3 runs to 15 residues. Germline lookup yields CDR1 MNHEY and CDR2 SVGAGI. This chain's CDR3 is CATTKTSGIQETQYF. In nucleotides, the CDR3 is TGTGCCACGACCAAGACTAGCGGGATCCAAGAGACCCAGTACTTC.

V and J are TRBV9 and TRBJ2-5, with 10 bases lining up with TRBD1. Germline trimming cut 4 bases from V and 4 bases from J; bases unmatched to any gene: 10. This CDR3 comprises 16 residues. The V gene's germline CDR1 is SGDLS and CDR2 YYNGEE. CDR3 sequence reads: CASSPGTGVTSETQYF. In DNA, the CDR3 is TGTGCCAGCAGCCCAGGGACAGGGGTCACTTCAGAGACCCAGTACTTC.

To note about this clone: The same CDR3 arises from other DNA sequences in this sample as well. This chain uses TRBV7-7 with TRBJ2-5; D not certain. There are 15 residues in the CDR3. CDR1 SSHAT and CDR2 FNYEAQ come from the germline V gene (reference sequence). V lost 4 bases and J lost 2, with 14 bases in between. CDR3 coding DNA: TGTGCCAGCAGCTCAACTCCCGGGCCACAAGAGACCCAGTACTTC. Translation: CASSSTPGPQETQYF.

The V gene is TRBV7-3, the J gene TRBJ2-5; 15 bases are shared with TRBD2. Germline V gene sequence: CDR1 SGHTA, CDR2 FQGTGA. This CDR3 has 16 amino acids. Trimming took 5 bases from V and 2 from J; bases not matched to a gene: 3. CDR3 bases: TGTGCCAGCAGCCTCGGACTAGCGGGAGGGCAAGAGACCCAGTACTTC. Amino acids: CASSLGLAGGQETQYF.

The chain combines TRBV14 with TRBJ2-6, with D hard to call. V dropped 4 bases and J dropped 1 base, with 20 bases sitting between them. This CDR3 comprises 19 residues. Germline values: CDR1 SGHDN, CDR2 FVKESK. CDR3 coding DNA: TGTGCCAGCAGCCCGTCCCGGCTGGGGTGGTTATCTGGGGCCAACGTCCTGACTTTC. Its translation: CASSPSRLGWLSGANVLTF.

About this clone itself: Additional DNA sequences in this sample encode the identical CDR3. The V call is TRBV6-6, the J call TRBJ1-4; the D is unclear. Trimming took off 0 bases at V and 5 bases at J, with 10 bases between the two ends. The CDR3 is 15 amino acids. CDR1 is MNHNY, CDR2 SVGAGI, per germline (reference sequence). DNA of the CDR3: TGTGCCAGCAGTTACTCGACCGGGTTGAATGAAAAACTGTTTTTT. It specifies CASSYSTGLNEKLFF.

In this sample, this clone turned up a few times. J is TRBJ2-5 and V is TRBV6-5; 8 bases agree with TRBD1. V trimming: 6 bases; J trimming: 12 bases; junction bases outside the gene matches: 9. The length of the CDR3 is 12 residues. Germline CDR1 and CDR2: MNHEY and SVGAGI. The CDR3 DNA reads TGTGCCAGCAGGGATCGTACGGGACAGGAGTACTTC. Protein: CASRDRTGQEYF.

CDR3 loop: CASSDPLGSAYEQYF. As DNA, the CDR3 is TGTGCCAGCAGTGACCCTCTAGGGTCAGCCTACGAGCAGTACTTC. The V gene is TRBV6-1, the J gene TRBJ2-7; D unresolved. The V gene's germline CDR1 is MNHNS and CDR2 SASEGT. Trimming removed 3 bases from V and 2 bases from J, with 14 bases in between. CDR3 length: 15 amino acids.

The CDR3, as DNA: TGTGCCAGCAGTCCCAGGACCGGGACTAGAGAAAACAATGAGCAGTTCTTC. Its protein product is CASSPRTGTRENNEQFF. The chain has TRBV27 and TRBJ2-1; 8 bases align to TRBD2. The CDR3 contains 17 residues. V trimming: 5 bases; J trimming: 5 bases; junction bases outside the gene matches: 14. Germline V gives CDR1 MNHEY, CDR2 SMNVEV (reference sequence).

The chain couples TRBV7-8 to TRBJ1-6; TRBD1 is a possible D gene (5 bases). Germline CDR1 reads SGHVS; CDR2 reads FQNEAQ. V was pared by 0 bases and J by 7 bases, with 16 bases between. The CDR3 has 17 residues. The CDR3 protein is CASSLARGGNGNSPLHF. In nucleotides, the CDR3 is TGTGCCAGCAGCTTAGCGCGGGGGGGAAATGGCAATTCACCCCTCCACTTT.

The chain employs TRBV2 and TRBJ2-1; 9 bases map to TRBD2. V lost 2 bases and J lost 7; bases outside the gene matches: 9. Germline V gene data show CDR1 as SNHLY and CDR2 as FYNNEI. The CDR3 loop spans 16 amino acids. CDR3 protein: CASSEKSGRPPNEQFF. The DNA of the CDR3 is TGTGCCAGCAGTGAAAAGAGCGGGAGGCCCCCGAATGAGCAGTTCTTC.

The chain carries TRBV5-6 and TRBJ2-7; the D gene is possibly TRBD2 (5 bases). This CDR3 comprises 14 residues. Trimming stripped 0 bases from V and 2 bases from J, with 9 bases between. From germline, CDR1 is SGHDT and CDR2 YYEEEE. DNA of the CDR3: TGTGCCAGCAGCTTGGTTCAGGAGGCCTACGAGCAGTACTTC. Amino acids: CASSLVQEAYEQYF.

This clone has just one count. This chain connects TRBV2 to TRBJ1-5, with D maybe TRBD1 (5 bases). The CDR3 length is 12 residues. Germline loops: CDR1 SNHLY, CDR2 FYNNEI. The germline V and J ends were trimmed by 3 bases and 6 bases, with 6 bases remaining between them. The CDR3 reads CASSDRVQPQHF. The CDR3 DNA is TGTGCCAGCAGTGACAGGGTTCAGCCCCAGCATTTT.

The chain joins TRBV29-1 to TRBJ2-1; 8 bases agree with TRBD2. CDR1 is SQVTM and CDR2 is ANQGSEA in the germline V gene. With 6 bases clipped from V and 8 bases from J, the junction kept 3 bases outside the gene matches. There are 11 residues in the CDR3. The CDR3 loop reads CSVGTSDEQFF. The DNA of the CDR3 is TGCAGCGTGGGGACTAGTGATGAGCAGTTCTTC.

The chain uses TRBV14 and TRBJ2-1; D possibly uses TRBD1 or TRBD2 (7 bases each). The germline V and J ends were trimmed by 5 bases and 6 bases, with 17 bases remaining between them. CDR3 size: 15 residues. Germline CDR1 is SGHDN and CDR2 is FVKESK. This chain's CDR3 is CASSIRRGGINEQFF. DNA for the CDR3: TGTGCCAGCAGCATTCGCAGGGGGGGTATCAATGAGCAGTTCTTC.

The rearrangement uses TRBV5-6 and TRBJ2-5; 11 bases are shared with TRBD2. The V gene end was trimmed by 4 bases and the J gene end by 5 bases; junction bases not matched to a gene: 10. Germline CDR1 reads SGHDT; CDR2 reads YYEEEE. The CDR3 runs 16 residues. Written as DNA, the CDR3 is TGTGCCAGCAGCCTTCTCTCTAGCGGGAGGATTGAGACCCAGTACTTC. Translated, it gives CASSLLSSGRIETQYF.

The chain combines TRBV6-6 with TRBJ2-3, with D perhaps TRBD2 (6 bases). V gave up 0 bases and J gave up 2 bases, with 12 bases separating them. CDR1 is MNHNY and CDR2 is SVGAGI in the germline V gene (reference sequence). The CDR3 covers 16 residues. The CDR3 region is CASSYSEAGSTDTQYF. Written as DNA, the CDR3 is TGTGCCAGCAGTTACTCCGAAGCGGGCTCCACAGATACGCAGTATTTT.

This CDR3 reads CASRAPGHNTGELFF. The CDR3 nucleotides are TGTGCCAGCAGAGCCCCTGGACATAACACCGGGGAGCTGTTTTTT. This chain uses TRBV25-1 with TRBJ2-2, with D perhaps TRBD1 (5 bases). V was cut by 6 bases and J by 2 bases, with 13 bases left in between. The CDR3 loop spans 15 amino acids. Germline CDR1 reads MGHDK; CDR2 reads SYGVNS.

The CDR3 here is CASSLGSSGRALNTGELFF. CDR3 nucleotides: TGTGCCAGCAGCTTGGGTTCTAGCGGGAGGGCCCTGAACACCGGGGAGCTGTTTTTT. This chain connects TRBV5-4 to TRBJ2-2; 12 bases are a match to TRBD2. With 0 bases clipped from V and 1 base from J, the junction kept 7 bases outside the gene matches. Germline CDR1 and CDR2: SGHNT and YYREEE (reference sequence). CDR3 length: 19 residues.

The chain links TRBV4-2 to TRBJ2-3; D perhaps matches TRBD1 (5 bases). Trimming removed 4 bases at V and 8 bases at J, with 13 bases between. The CDR3 has 13 residues. Germline CDR1 LGHNA, CDR2 YNFKEQ. The CDR3 nucleotides are TGTGCCAGCAGCCCAGGCTATGGGGCTACGCAGTATTTT. Amino acid sequence: CASSPGYGATQYF.

This chain uses TRBV18 with TRBJ1-2; D remains unclear. V was shortened by 0 bases and J by 5 bases, with 13 bases between the two germline ends. This CDR3 comprises 15 residues. The germline V gene encodes CDR1 KGHSH and CDR2 LQKENI. CDR3 residues: CASSPPSGDLYGYTF. In nucleotides, the CDR3 is TGTGCCAGCTCACCACCGTCGGGTGACCTTTATGGCTACACCTTC.

This chain links TRBV15 with TRBJ2-2; D is ambiguous. The CDR3 has 15 residues. The V and J ends lost 1 base and 5 bases respectively, with 11 bases between them. Germline values: CDR1 LNHNV, CDR2 YYDKDF (reference sequence). DNA for the CDR3: TGTGCCACCAGCAGAGTGTTTACCGGAACCGGGGAGCTGTTTTTT. It translates to CATSRVFTGTGELFF.

The chain carries TRBV10-1 and TRBJ2-7, with TRBD2 identical over 11 bases. This CDR3 has 15 amino acids. After removal of 2 bases from V and 2 bases from J, the junction contained 2 bases not matched to a gene. The germline CDR1 and CDR2 sequences are WNHNN and SYGVQD (reference sequence). The CDR3 coding sequence is TGCGCCAGCAGTGAGATAGCGGGAGGGCCCTACGAGCAGTACTTC. Translation gives CASSEIAGGPYEQYF.

A few counts support this clone. This rearrangement joins TRBV5-1 to TRBJ1-4; D remains ambiguous. The CDR3 loop spans 16 amino acids. Germline CDR1 and CDR2: SGHRS and YFSETQ. V shed 2 bases and J shed 0 bases, with 11 bases lying between them. As DNA, the CDR3 is TGCGCCAGCAGCTTTTCAGGAACTTCAACTAATGAAAAACTGTTTTTT. Protein sequence: CASSFSGTSTNEKLFF.